Below, one T cell receptor (beta chain) is given with its context. Its antigen is currently unknown. This sample was taken from a study of cytomegalovirus exposure and HLA in healthy donors. Regarding the study as a whole: One later analysis, an examination of the approximately 130 validation repertoires, found that first-cohort TCR clusters tended to co-occur in them.

The CDR3 spans 14 residues. After removal of 11 bases from V and 4 bases from J, the junction contained 8 bases not matched to a gene. Germline CDR1 and CDR2: ENHRY and SYGVKD. TCRdb's table, derived via immunoSEQ multiplex PCR, lists solely in-frame clones and lacks some. The repertoire holds around 160,000 clones, over 80% seen once, with about 2.3% in the top ten. Sequenced input: PBMCs. This chain links TRBV10-3 with TRBJ1-5; the match to TRBD1 covers 10 bases. This TCR came from a man between 25 and 39 years old in good health and CMV-seropositive. This CDR3 is CASGLGQGNQPQHF. In nucleotides, the CDR3 is TGTGCCTCAGGGTTGGGACAGGGGAATCAGCCCCAGCATTTT.